This paragraph covers one T cell receptor beta chain sequence. What it binds is unknown. The data were produced by immunoSEQ multiplex PCR, yet TCRdb's version contains in-frame clones alone and is incomplete. The sample has fewer than 90,000 clones; roughly 80% are singletons. Exclusion applied to patients with autoimmune disease history or systemic immunosuppression. This sample was included in a study of OX40 agonist ivuxolimab in advanced cancers. About the study: Patients were about 83% male with ages about 23 to 79, mean about 65. Three patients responded partially, comprising one with hepatocellular carcinoma and two with cutaneous melanoma. Overall study results and limits: The study did not work out the antigen specificity of the expanded peripheral T cells.

The germline gives CDR1 SGHNT, CDR2 YYREEE (reference sequence). V was trimmed by 0 bases and J by 5 bases, leaving 9 bases between them. This CDR3 spans 14 amino acids. The sequence derives from an adult with an advanced solid tumor such as melanoma, head and neck, liver or kidney cancer. This chain links TRBV5-4 with TRBJ1-5; no definite D call. Sequenced material: CD4+ or CD8+ T cells sorted from blood, taken in a trial of the OX40 agonist ivuxolimab. The CDR3: CASSLVANDQPQHF. CDR3 nucleotides: TGTGCCAGCAGCTTGGTGGCCAATGATCAGCCCCAGCATTTT.